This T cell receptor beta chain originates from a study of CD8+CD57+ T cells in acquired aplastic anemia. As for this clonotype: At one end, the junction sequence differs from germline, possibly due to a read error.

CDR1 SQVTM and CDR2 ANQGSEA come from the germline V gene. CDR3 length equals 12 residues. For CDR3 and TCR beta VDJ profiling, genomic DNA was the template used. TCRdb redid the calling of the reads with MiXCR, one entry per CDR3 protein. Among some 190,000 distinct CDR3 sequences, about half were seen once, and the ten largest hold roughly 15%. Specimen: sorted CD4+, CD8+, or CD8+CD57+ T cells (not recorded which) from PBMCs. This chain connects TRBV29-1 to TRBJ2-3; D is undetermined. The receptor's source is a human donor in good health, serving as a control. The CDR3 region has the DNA TGCAGCGTTGACGATTCTGCAGATACGCAGTACTTT. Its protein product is CSVDDSADTQYF.